The entry that follows covers one T cell receptor beta chain sequence. No antigen is known for it. The data originate from a study of cytomegalovirus exposure and HLA in healthy donors. Overall study context: In an earlier analysis, almost 120 million unique TCR beta sequences were found from 150 million to 200 million T cells. Study-wide findings and caveats: Owing to their indistinguishability, certain V segments, notably TRBV6-2 and TRBV6-3, were excluded. The availability of immune exposure information extended only to CMV serostatus.

The CDR3 sequence is 13 residues long. Losses at the gene ends were 5 bases for V and 10 bases for J; bases not matched to a gene: 5. Per germline, CDR1 SGHTA and CDR2 FQGTGA. The PCR was carried out with 60 Vbeta primers and 13 Jbeta primers. Sequenced by immunoSEQ multiplex PCR; TCRdb stores in-frame clones only, minus some. Among 100,000 to 150,000 clones listed, around 80% were seen once. This sequence was found in a man over 45 in good health and CMV-seronegative. The specimen sequenced was PBMCs. This chain links TRBV7-3 with TRBJ1-1, with 12 positions matching TRBD1. The CDR3 nucleotides are TGTGCCAGCAGCCCAGGGACAGGGGGCACAGCTTTCTTT. Its translation: CASSPGTGGTAFF.